This passage covers 18 T cell receptor beta chains from one sample sequenced in a study of vaccination and CD4 T cells after COVID-19. The antigens for these receptors are not known. Treatment defined: roughly 11-day PBMC culture with coronavirus spike peptide pools or control peptides (ViraFEST assay). Scientists ran DNA taken from cultured CD4+ T cells through the Oncomine TCR Beta short-read assay for sequencing. Each CDR3 protein is one row after TCRdb ran MiXCR on the PCR reads. The table has about 5,900 distinct CDR3 sequences, roughly 51% seen once; the top ten hold approximately 20%. Input material: CD4+ T cells from blood, cultured in vitro. The receptors here all came from a human donor who had recovered from COVID-19.

The CDR3 DNA sequence: TGTGCCAGCACCGAGGTCCATTTAGGGCAAGCTTTCTTT. This translates into CASTEVHLGQAFF. The chain is built from TRBV6-1 and TRBJ1-1; no definite D call. This CDR3 is 13 amino acids long. Trimming pared 7 bases from V and 9 bases from J, leaving 18 bases between. Germline V gene data show CDR1 as MNHNS and CDR2 as SASEGT.

This clonotype was counted only a few times. The rearrangement uses TRBV15 and TRBJ1-5, with D possibly matching TRBD1 (5 bases). V was cut by 6 bases and J by 2 bases, with 11 bases left in between. From germline, CDR1 is LNHNV and CDR2 YYDKDF (reference sequence). CDR3 length: 14 amino acids. For the CDR3, the DNA is TGTGCCACCAGTGGGGGAATGGGCAATCAGCCCCAGCATTTT. Protein product: CATSGGMGNQPQHF.

This clonotype turned up a few times. This chain joins TRBV7-9 and TRBJ1-1, with 7 bases aligning to TRBD1. Looked up from germline, CDR1 is SEHNR and CDR2 is FQNEAQ (reference sequence). The J segment lost 4 bases and the V segment lost 5 bases, leaving 7 bases of the junction unmatched. CDR3 length equals 14 residues. The CDR3 spells CASSPHQGVTEAFF. The CDR3 DNA reads TGTGCCAGCAGCCCCCACCAGGGGGTCACTGAAGCTTTCTTT.

This rearrangement joins TRBV11-2 to TRBJ2-5; 8 nucleotides align to TRBD1. J gave up 2 bases and V 5 bases, and 4 bases lay outside the gene matches. Looked up from germline, CDR1 is SGHAT and CDR2 is FQNNGV. This CDR3 region has 14 residues. The CDR3 DNA follows: TGTGCCAGCAGCCGCCGACAGGGGCAAGAGACCCAGTACTTC. This gives the protein CASSRRQGQETQYF.

Only a few counts were recorded for this clonotype. The V call is TRBV6-7, the J call TRBJ2-4; 9 bases fit TRBD1. TRBV6-7 is placed among ORFs of uncertain function. V gave up 6 bases and J gave up 0 bases; unmatched junction bases: 15. The CDR3 runs 19 residues. The CDR3 here is CASSPRDRVVELAKNIQYF. The CDR3 bases are TGTGCCAGCAGCCCCCGGGACAGGGTGGTAGAACTAGCCAAAAACATTCAGTACTTC.

The rearrangement links TRBV6-2 or TRBV6-3 to TRBJ1-5; no clear D gene. There are 16 residues in the CDR3. CDR1 is MNHEY and CDR2 is SVGEGT in the germline V gene. V shed 0 bases and J shed 6 bases, with 15 bases lying between them. The CDR3 sequence: CASSYSSVPKGQPQHF. CDR3 bases: TGTGCCAGCAGTTACTCGAGCGTCCCGAAGGGTCAGCCCCAGCATTTT.

This clonotype was seen a handful of times. The gene calls are TRBV6-1 and TRBJ1-1; unclear D gene. This CDR3 spans 15 amino acids. Germline lookup yields CDR1 MNHNS and CDR2 SASEGT. V lost 0 bases to trimming and J lost 1 base, with 9 bases between them. The CDR3 here is CASSEAFTENTEAFF. The DNA for the CDR3 is TGTGCCAGCAGTGAAGCATTCACAGAGAACACTGAAGCTTTCTTT.

The V and J genes are TRBV7-9 and TRBJ2-7; no clear D gene. The CDR3 is made up of 12 amino acids. The germline V and J ends were trimmed by 1 base and 7 bases, with 8 bases remaining between them. Germline-derived CDR1 and CDR2 are SEHNR and FQNEAQ (reference sequence). The CDR3 spells CASSLEVGEQYF. The CDR3 bases are TGTGCCAGCAGCTTAGAAGTGGGAGAGCAGTACTTC.

The chain couples TRBV6-1 to TRBJ1-1, with D maybe TRBD1 (6 bases). Trimming removed 6 bases at V and 7 bases at J, with 15 bases between. This CDR3 region has 13 residues. Germline CDR1 MNHNS, CDR2 SASEGT. The CDR3 DNA reads TGTGCCAGCAGGAGAGCTCAGGGGATTGAAGCTTTCTTT. Its translation: CASRRAQGIEAFF.

This clonotype has more than one count but fewer than ten. This CDR3 is CASSWTENTEAFF. The CDR3 DNA sequence: TGTGCCAGCAGTTGGACGGAGAACACTGAAGCTTTCTTT. V usage is TRBV27 and J usage is TRBJ1-1; D is undetermined. Germline V gives CDR1 MNHEY, CDR2 SMNVEV (reference sequence). Deletions cut 4 bases from V and 1 base from J, with 7 bases between. The CDR3 runs to 13 residues.

CDR3 sequence reads: CSARDSRRRVQETQYF. CDR3 DNA sequence: TGCAGTGCTAGAGATAGTCGCCGCAGGGTCCAAGAGACCCAGTACTTC. The chain recombines TRBV20-1 with TRBJ2-5, with D possibly being TRBD1 (5 bases). Trimming stripped 0 bases from V and 1 base from J, with 15 bases between. CDR1 and CDR2 from the germline V gene are DFQATT and SNEGSKA (reference sequence). The CDR3 is made up of 16 amino acids.

The V gene is TRBV6-1, the J gene TRBJ2-1; 8 bases match TRBD2. CDR1 and CDR2 (germline): MNHNS, SASEGT. CDR3 length: 15 residues. V shed 6 bases and J 3 bases; nucleotides not matched to a gene: 7. The CDR3 coding sequence is TGTGCCAGCAGAGCCGCGGGGGGCGACTACAATGAGCAGTTCTTC. This gives the protein CASRAAGGDYNEQFF.

This chain connects TRBV12-3 or TRBV12-4 to TRBJ1-1, with D hard to call. The CDR3 has 13 residues. The ends were cut back, 6 bases at V and 9 bases at J, with 17 bases in the middle. Written as DNA, the CDR3 is TGTGCCAGCAGCTTATCCTTTGTTGACCAAGCTTTCTTT. Translated: CASSLSFVDQAFF.

V and J are TRBV19 and TRBJ2-3, with D hard to call. Germline V gives CDR1 LNHDA, CDR2 SQIVND (reference sequence). The ends were cut back, 6 bases at V and 4 bases at J, with 11 bases in the middle. This CDR3 contains 13 residues. CDR3 residues: CASRGYTADTQYF. CDR3 DNA: TGTGCCAGTAGGGGGTATACCGCAGATACGCAGTATTTT.

The V gene is TRBV7-9, the J gene TRBJ2-3; tentative D call: TRBD2 (6 bases). The CDR3 has 16 amino acids. Germline V gene sequence: CDR1 SEHNR, CDR2 FQNEAQ (reference sequence). The V end lost 2 bases, the J end lost 1 base, and 13 bases lay between the germline ends. CDR3: CASSLLAWGRTDTQYF. Written as DNA, the CDR3 is TGTGCCAGCAGCTTACTAGCGTGGGGCCGCACAGATACGCAGTATTTT.

V gene TRBV11-3 combines with J gene TRBJ2-7; the match to TRBD1 covers 7 bases. V lost 3 bases to trimming and J lost 7 bases; unmatched junction nucleotides: 15. The CDR3 is made up of 16 amino acids. Germline CDR1 is SGHNT and CDR2 is YENEEA. This CDR3 is CASSFGTEIAAEEQYF. DNA for the CDR3: TGTGCCAGCAGCTTCGGGACAGAGATCGCCGCGGAGGAGCAGTACTTC.

The chain is built from TRBV20-1 and TRBJ2-3; D might be TRBD1 or TRBD2, each matching 6 bases. The V gene's germline CDR1 is DFQATT and CDR2 SNEGSKA (reference sequence). The CDR3 sequence is 16 residues long. Between the trimmed V and J ends, which lost 1 base and 2 bases, there was a span of 16 bases. As DNA, the CDR3 is TGCAGTGCTAGAGGGCCGGGGGCCCCCCCCACAGATACGCAGTATTTT. It specifies CSARGPGAPPTDTQYF.

This rearrangement joins TRBV5-1 to TRBJ2-6; unclear D gene. Per the germline V gene, CDR1 is SGHRS and CDR2 is YFSETQ. Trimming removed 5 bases from V and 0 bases from J, with 9 bases in between. The CDR3 contains 15 residues. CDR3 sequence (DNA): TGCGCCAGCAGTCCAGTGAGCTCTGGGGCCAACGTCCTGACTTTC. As protein: CASSPVSSGANVLTF.